The 11 T cell receptor beta chains presented below share a single source sample, sequenced in a study of OX40 agonist ivuxolimab in advanced cancers. Produced via immunoSEQ multiplex PCR; TCRdb's table is partial and in-frame only. The sample lists tens of thousands of clones; around 91% were seen once. Sample: CD4+ or CD8+ T cells sorted from blood, taken in a trial of the OX40 agonist ivuxolimab. These receptors came from an adult with an advanced solid tumor such as melanoma, head and neck, liver or kidney cancer.

J is TRBJ2-5 and V is TRBV18, with 7 bases identical to TRBD2. V lost 3 bases, J lost 2 bases, and 12 bases stayed unmatched. There are 17 residues in the CDR3. Germline V lookup: CDR1 KGHSH, CDR2 LQKENI. The CDR3 nucleotides are TGTGCCAGCTCACCCAGTTGGGGAGGGAACGTACAAGAGACCCAGTACTTC. Translation: CASSPSWGGNVQETQYF.

V is TRBV19 and J is TRBJ2-1, with unresolved D. Trimming took off 8 bases at V and 0 bases at J, with 14 bases between the two ends. The CDR3 is 15 residues long. The germline V gene encodes CDR1 LNHDA and CDR2 SQIVND (reference sequence). CDR3 region: CASLPGPSSYNEQFF. The CDR3, as DNA: TGTGCCAGTCTCCCTGGGCCTAGCTCCTACAATGAGCAGTTCTTC.

The J gene is TRBJ1-5, the V gene TRBV2; D uncertain. Germline V lookup: CDR1 SNHLY, CDR2 FYNNEI. V gave up 4 bases and J gave up 4 bases, with 14 bases separating them. The CDR3 length is 15 residues. The CDR3 reads CASSVPPLGNQPQHF. CDR3 bases: TGTGCCAGCAGTGTACCCCCGTTAGGGAATCAGCCCCAGCATTTT.

The chain joins TRBV4-3 to TRBJ2-1; TRBD2 agrees at 9 bases. CDR3 size: 16 residues. From germline, CDR1 is LGHNA and CDR2 YSLEER. J gave up 1 base and V 3 bases, and 4 bases lay outside the gene matches. The CDR3 reads CASSQVAGESYNEQFF. CDR3 in DNA: TGCGCCAGCAGCCAGGTAGCGGGAGAGTCCTACAATGAGCAGTTCTTC.

This chain connects TRBV14 to TRBJ2-7, with 15 bases aligning to TRBD2. CDR1 is SGHDN, CDR2 FVKESK, per germline. This CDR3 contains 17 residues. V lost 4 bases and J lost 2; bases outside the gene matches: 6. CDR3 sequence (DNA): TGTGCCAGCAGCCCGGGGACTAGCGGGAGGTGGGCCTACGAGCAGTACTTC. Its protein is CASSPGTSGRWAYEQYF.

The J gene is TRBJ1-2, the V gene TRBV27; D is undetermined. This CDR3 region has 14 residues. Trimming cost V 2 bases and J 5 bases, with 12 bases left between them. CDR1 MNHEY and CDR2 SMNVEV come from the germline V gene (reference sequence). The CDR3 DNA follows: TGTGCCAGCAGTTTAGATACAGACCTGTATGGCTACACCTTC. It specifies CASSLDTDLYGYTF.

The rearrangement uses TRBV4-1 and TRBJ2-5; D gene ambiguous. CDR1 MGHRA and CDR2 YSYEKL come from the germline V gene. This CDR3 has 12 amino acids. The V end lost 3 bases, the J end lost 3 bases, and 5 bases lay between the germline ends. The CDR3 DNA sequence: TGCGCCAGCAGCCATCTCGAAGAGACCCAGTACTTC. It encodes CASSHLEETQYF.

This chain links TRBV2 with TRBJ2-1; 8 bases line up with TRBD1. The CDR3 length is 16 residues. The germline gives CDR1 SNHLY, CDR2 FYNNEI. J lost 4 bases, V lost 6 bases, and 11 bases had no gene match. CDR3 in DNA: TGTGCCAGCAGAGTAGGGGGGACAGGTCCTTACAATGAGCAGTTCTTC. It encodes CASRVGGTGPYNEQFF.

V is TRBV7-2 and J is TRBJ2-1, with no clear D. The CDR3 spans 15 residues. Germline loops: CDR1 SGHTA, CDR2 FQGNSA. Between the trimmed V and J ends, which lost 1 base and 1 base, there was a span of 8 bases. The CDR3: CASSLEDISYNEQFF. The CDR3 coding sequence is TGTGCCAGCAGCTTAGAGGATATATCCTACAATGAGCAGTTCTTC.

J is TRBJ1-1 and V is TRBV6-6; D is unresolved. Germline V gene lookup returns CDR1 MNHNY and CDR2 SVGAGI (reference sequence). The CDR3 loop spans 13 amino acids. The V gene lost 2 bases and the J gene lost 3 bases, with 7 bases spanning the gap. CDR3 protein: CASSYGLDTEAFF. CDR3 bases: TGTGCCAGCAGTTACGGTCTGGACACTGAAGCTTTCTTT.

This chain joins TRBV19 and TRBJ1-5; 10 positions match TRBD1. The CDR3 sequence is 16 residues long. The J segment lost 4 bases and the V segment lost 7 bases, leaving 10 bases of the junction unmatched. Germline CDR1 is LNHDA and CDR2 is SQIVND (reference sequence). The CDR3 loop reads CASTDRGRGLNQPQHF. The CDR3 DNA is TGTGCCAGTACCGACAGGGGGCGCGGTTTGAATCAGCCCCAGCATTTT.